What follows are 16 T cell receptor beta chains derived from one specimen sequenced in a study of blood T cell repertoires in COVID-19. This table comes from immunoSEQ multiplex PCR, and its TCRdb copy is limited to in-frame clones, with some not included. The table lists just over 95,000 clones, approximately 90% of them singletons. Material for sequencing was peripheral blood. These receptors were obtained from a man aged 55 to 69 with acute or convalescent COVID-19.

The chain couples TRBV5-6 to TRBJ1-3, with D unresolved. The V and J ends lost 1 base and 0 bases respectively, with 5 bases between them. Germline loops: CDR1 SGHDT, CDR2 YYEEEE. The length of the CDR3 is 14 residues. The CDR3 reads CASSLLSSGNTIYF. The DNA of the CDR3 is TGTGCCAGCAGCTTGCTGTCCTCTGGAAACACCATATATTTT.

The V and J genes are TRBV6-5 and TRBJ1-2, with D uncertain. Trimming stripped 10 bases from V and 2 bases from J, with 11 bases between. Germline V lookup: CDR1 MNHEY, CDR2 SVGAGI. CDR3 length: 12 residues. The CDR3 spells CATARGNYGYTF. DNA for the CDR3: TGTGCCACCGCGAGAGGGAACTATGGCTACACCTTC.

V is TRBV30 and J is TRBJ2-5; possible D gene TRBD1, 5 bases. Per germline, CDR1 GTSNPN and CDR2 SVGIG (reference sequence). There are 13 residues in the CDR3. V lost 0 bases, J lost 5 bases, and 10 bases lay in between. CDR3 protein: CAWSVKGVETQYF. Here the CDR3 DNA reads TGTGCCTGGAGTGTTAAAGGGGTCGAGACCCAGTACTTC.

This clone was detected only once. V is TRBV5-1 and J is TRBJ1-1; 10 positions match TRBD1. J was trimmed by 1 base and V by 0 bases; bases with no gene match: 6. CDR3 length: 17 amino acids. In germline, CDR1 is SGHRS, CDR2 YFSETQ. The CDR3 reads CASSLDVRTGGNTEAFF. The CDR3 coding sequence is TGCGCCAGCAGCTTGGACGTGAGGACAGGGGGGAACACTGAAGCTTTCTTT.

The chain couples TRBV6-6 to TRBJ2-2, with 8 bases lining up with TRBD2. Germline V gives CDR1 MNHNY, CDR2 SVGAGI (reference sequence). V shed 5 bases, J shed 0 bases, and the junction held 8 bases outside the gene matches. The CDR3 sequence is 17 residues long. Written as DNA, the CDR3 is TGTGCCAGCAGTCGTACTAGCGGAGGCGCGAACACCGGGGAGCTGTTTTTT. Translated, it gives CASSRTSGGANTGELFF.

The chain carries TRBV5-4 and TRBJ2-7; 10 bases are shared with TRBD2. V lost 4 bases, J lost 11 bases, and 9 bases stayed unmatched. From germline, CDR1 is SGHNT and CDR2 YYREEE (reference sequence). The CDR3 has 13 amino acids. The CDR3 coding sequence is TGTGCCAGCAGCCCGACTAGCGGGTCCGGGGAGTACTTC. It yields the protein CASSPTSGSGEYF.

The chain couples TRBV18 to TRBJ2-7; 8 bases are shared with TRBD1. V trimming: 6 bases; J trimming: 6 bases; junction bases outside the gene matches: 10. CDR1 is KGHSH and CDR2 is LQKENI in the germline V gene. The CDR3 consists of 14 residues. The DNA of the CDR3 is TGTGCCAGCTCCCTTCCGCCACAGGGGGGCGAGCAGTACTTC. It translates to CASSLPPQGGEQYF.

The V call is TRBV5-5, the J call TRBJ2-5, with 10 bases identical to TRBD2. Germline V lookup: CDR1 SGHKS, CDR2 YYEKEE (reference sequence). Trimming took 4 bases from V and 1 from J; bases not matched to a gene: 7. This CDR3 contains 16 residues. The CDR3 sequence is CASSPRTSGFQETQYF. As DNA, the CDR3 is TGTGCCAGCAGCCCCCGGACTAGCGGTTTCCAAGAGACCCAGTACTTC.

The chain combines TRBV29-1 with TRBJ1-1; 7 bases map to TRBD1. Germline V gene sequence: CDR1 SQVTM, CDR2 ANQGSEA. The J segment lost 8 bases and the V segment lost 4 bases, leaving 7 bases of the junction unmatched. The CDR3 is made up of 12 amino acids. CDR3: CSVGTPGQEAFF. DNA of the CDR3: TGCAGCGTTGGGACTCCGGGACAGGAAGCTTTCTTT.

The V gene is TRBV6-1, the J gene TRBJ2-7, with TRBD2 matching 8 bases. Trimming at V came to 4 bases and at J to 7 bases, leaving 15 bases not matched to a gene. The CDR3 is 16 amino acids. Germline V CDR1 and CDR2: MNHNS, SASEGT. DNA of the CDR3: TGTGCCAGCAGTGGCTCGGCCGCGGGGGGCCCCTGGGAGCAGTACGTC. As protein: CASSGSAAGGPWEQYV.

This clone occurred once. In DNA form, the CDR3 reads TGTGCCAGCTCACCACCCACCCGGACTGAAGCTTTCTTT. Translating gives CASSPPTRTEAFF. This sequence joins TRBV18 and TRBJ1-1; D uncertain. The CDR3 is 13 residues long. V lost 0 bases and J 5 bases, leaving 7 bases between the germline ends. CDR1 and CDR2 (germline): KGHSH, LQKENI.

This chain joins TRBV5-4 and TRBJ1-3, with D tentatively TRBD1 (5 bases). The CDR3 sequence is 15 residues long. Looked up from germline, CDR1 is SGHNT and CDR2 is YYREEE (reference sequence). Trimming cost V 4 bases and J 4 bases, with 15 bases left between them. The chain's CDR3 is CASSPSTATGNTIYF. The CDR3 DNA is TGTGCCAGCAGCCCCTCGACAGCTACAGGAAACACCATATATTTT.

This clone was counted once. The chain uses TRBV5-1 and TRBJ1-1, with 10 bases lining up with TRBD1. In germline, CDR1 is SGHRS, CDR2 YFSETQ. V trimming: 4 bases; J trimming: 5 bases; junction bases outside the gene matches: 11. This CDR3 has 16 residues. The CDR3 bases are TGCGCCAGCAGCCGGGGACAGGGGCTGGAGTGGACTGAAGCTTTCTTT. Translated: CASSRGQGLEWTEAFF.

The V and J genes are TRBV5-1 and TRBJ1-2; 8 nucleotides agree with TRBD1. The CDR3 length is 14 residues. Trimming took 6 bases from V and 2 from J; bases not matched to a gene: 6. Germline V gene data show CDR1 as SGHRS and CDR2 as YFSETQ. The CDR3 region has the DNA TGCGCCAGCACCGTAGACAGGGGAAACTATGGCTACACCTTC. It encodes CASTVDRGNYGYTF.

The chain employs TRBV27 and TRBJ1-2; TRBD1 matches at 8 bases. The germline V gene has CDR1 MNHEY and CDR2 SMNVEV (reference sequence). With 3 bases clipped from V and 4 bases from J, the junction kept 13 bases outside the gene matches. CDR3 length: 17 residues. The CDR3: CASSFSSPTGEVYGYTF. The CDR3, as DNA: TGTGCCAGCAGTTTTTCCTCCCCGACAGGGGAAGTCTATGGCTACACCTTC.

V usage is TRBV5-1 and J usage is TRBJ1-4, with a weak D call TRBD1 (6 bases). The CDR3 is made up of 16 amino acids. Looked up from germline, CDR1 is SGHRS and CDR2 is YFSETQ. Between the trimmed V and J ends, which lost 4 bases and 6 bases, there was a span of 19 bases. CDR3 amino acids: CASSPNGRGGDEKLFF. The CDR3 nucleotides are TGCGCCAGCAGCCCGAACGGCAGGGGAGGGGATGAAAAACTGTTTTTT.